The next 19 T cell receptor beta chains were all read from a single sample in a study of PD-1 blockade in classical Hodgkin lymphoma. TCRdb keeps only in-frame clones here, not all; method: immunoSEQ multiplex PCR. The table records roughly 11,000 clones, roughly four fifths of them present only once. The time point was: cycle 4 day 1 (C4D1), after 5 to 7 weeks of nivolumab. Patients all relapsed after autologous stem cell transplantation, and there was variation in brentuximab vedotin exposure. Magnetic depletion of unwanted cells isolated CD4+ T cells from thawed PBMCs. The source material was CD4+ T cells from blood, sampled before the fourth cycle of nivolumab. The origin of the receptors is a human donor with classical Hodgkin lymphoma.

V usage is TRBV5-1 and J usage is TRBJ2-7; 9 bases map to TRBD1. CDR3 length: 14 amino acids. V was clipped by 4 bases and J by 6 bases; unmatched bases: 8. Germline V gene data show CDR1 as SGHRS and CDR2 as YFSETQ. The CDR3 is CASSDTGGVGEQYF. In DNA, the CDR3 is TGCGCCAGCAGCGATACAGGGGGCGTAGGCGAGCAGTACTTC.

The V call is TRBV28, the J call TRBJ2-1; 9 nucleotides align to TRBD1. Unmatched junction bases numbered 8, after V lost 5 bases and J lost 6 bases. Germline CDR1 and CDR2: MDHEN and SYDVKM. This CDR3 region has 15 residues. The CDR3 DNA sequence: TGTGCCAGCAGTATGCCGGGACAGGGCGGCAATGAGCAGTTCTTC. This encodes CASSMPGQGGNEQFF.

This rearrangement joins TRBV29-1 to TRBJ2-1, with 12 bases aligning to TRBD2. This CDR3 has 15 residues. Losses at the gene ends were 5 bases for V and 5 bases for J; bases not matched to a gene: 7. Germline CDR1 reads SQVTM; CDR2 reads ANQGSEA. Here the CDR3 reads CSVWFLAGGDNEQFF. The CDR3 region has the DNA TGCAGCGTTTGGTTTCTAGCGGGAGGGGACAATGAGCAGTTCTTC.

This chain joins TRBV27 and TRBJ2-7; unclear D gene. The V and J ends lost 8 bases and 0 bases respectively, with 17 bases between them. Germline lookup yields CDR1 MNHEY and CDR2 SMNVEV (reference sequence). This CDR3 has 15 residues. The CDR3, as DNA: TGTGCCAGCGGATCCCAGCTTCTTGGCTCCTACGAGCAGTACTTC. Translating gives CASGSQLLGSYEQYF.

The rearrangement joins TRBV9 to TRBJ1-2; 8 nucleotides align to TRBD1. The CDR3 has 13 residues. From germline, CDR1 is SGDLS and CDR2 YYNGEE. After removal of 0 bases from V and 8 bases from J, the junction contained 3 bases not matched to a gene. In DNA form, the CDR3 reads TGTGCCAGCAGCGTAGGGACAGGGAACGGCTACACCTTC. Its translation: CASSVGTGNGYTF.

The V and J genes are TRBV25-1 and TRBJ1-2; D gene uncertain. V was pared by 5 bases and J by 7 bases, with 17 bases between. Looked up from germline, CDR1 is MGHDK and CDR2 is SYGVNS. This CDR3 has 14 residues. The CDR3 spells CASSLGGVQSGYTF. The DNA of the CDR3 is TGTGCCAGCAGTTTGGGCGGTGTTCAGTCTGGCTACACCTTC.

The chain uses TRBV5-4 and TRBJ2-3; 9 bases map to TRBD1. CDR1 is SGHNT and CDR2 is YYREEE in the germline V gene (reference sequence). There are 14 residues in the CDR3. V was clipped by 3 bases and J by 4 bases; unmatched bases: 3. The CDR3 sequence is CASSSRQGADTQYF. The CDR3 DNA reads as TGTGCCAGCAGCTCGAGACAGGGGGCAGATACGCAGTATTTT. Supplemented by reference TRBV5-4 and TRBJ2-3, the full variable domain reads ETGVTQSPTHLIKTRGQQVTLRCSSQSGHNTVSWYQQALGQGPQFIFQYYREEENGRGNFPPRFSGLQFPNYSSELNVNALELDDSALYLCASSSRQGADTQYFGPGTRLTVL.

This clone has more than one count but fewer than ten. The chain employs TRBV20-1 and TRBJ2-1, with D unresolved. Looked up from germline, CDR1 is DFQATT and CDR2 is SNEGSKA (reference sequence). CDR3 length: 10 residues. V lost 4 bases, J lost 6 bases, and 4 bases lay in between. The CDR3 here is CSATPNEQFF. DNA of the CDR3: TGCAGTGCTACACCCAATGAGCAGTTCTTC.

The chain is built from TRBV5-1 and TRBJ2-5, with D perhaps matching TRBD2 (6 bases). Looked up from germline, CDR1 is SGHRS and CDR2 is YFSETQ. There are 13 residues in the CDR3. V dropped 4 bases and J dropped 5 bases, with 12 bases sitting between them. The CDR3 coding sequence is TGCGCCAGCAGCCCGGGAGTGGGGGAGACCCAGTACTTC. Translated, it gives CASSPGVGETQYF.

The table lists this clone with a few counts. The rearrangement joins TRBV28 to TRBJ2-7, with 9 bases aligning to TRBD1. Germline V gives CDR1 MDHEN, CDR2 SYDVKM. V dropped 5 bases and J dropped 3; count of bases not matched to a gene: 8. The CDR3 contains 15 residues. In DNA, the CDR3 is TGTGCCAGCAGTGCGCCGGGACAGGGACTCTACGAGCAGTACTTC. Protein: CASSAPGQGLYEQYF. The whole variable domain, remainder taken from reference TRBV28 and TRBJ2-7, is DVKVTQSSRYLVKRTGEKVFLECVQDMDHENMFWYRQDPGLGLRLIYFSYDVKMKEKGDIPEGYSVSREKKERFSLILESASTNQTSMYLCASSAPGQGLYEQYFGPGTRLTVT.

The chain combines TRBV5-1 with TRBJ2-1, with D tentatively TRBD2 (6 bases). The CDR3 loop spans 15 amino acids. From germline, CDR1 is SGHRS and CDR2 YFSETQ. Trimming took off 2 bases at V and 2 bases at J, with 11 bases between the two ends. CDR3 residues: CASSLTGETYNEQFF. The DNA for the CDR3 is TGCGCCAGCAGCTTAACGGGAGAGACCTACAATGAGCAGTTCTTC.

In its sample, this clone was seen once. V is TRBV28 and J is TRBJ1-5; D gene uncertain. Trimming pared 7 bases from V and 6 bases from J, leaving 10 bases between. This CDR3 has 12 amino acids. The germline gives CDR1 MDHEN, CDR2 SYDVKM. In DNA, the CDR3 is TGTGCCAGCACGCGGGGTCTTCAGCCCCAGCATTTT. This sequence encodes CASTRGLQPQHF.

This chain uses TRBV28 with TRBJ2-7; the D is unclear. Trimming removed 3 bases at V and 1 base at J, with 4 bases between. This CDR3 is 12 amino acids long. Germline V CDR1 and CDR2: MDHEN, SYDVKM. CDR3 sequence reads: CASSFGSYEQYF. The CDR3 DNA is TGTGCCAGCAGTTTTGGGTCCTACGAGCAGTACTTC. Full variable domain (missing parts from reference TRBV28 and TRBJ2-7): DVKVTQSSRYLVKRTGEKVFLECVQDMDHENMFWYRQDPGLGLRLIYFSYDVKMKEKGDIPEGYSVSREKKERFSLILESASTNQTSMYLCASSFGSYEQYFGPGTRLTVT.

The CDR3 coding sequence is TGTGCCATCAGTGATCAGGGAGGGGACACTGAAGCTTTCTTT. Its protein is CAISDQGGDTEAFF. The rearrangement links TRBV10-3 to TRBJ1-1, with D tentatively TRBD1 (5 bases). The V end lost 3 bases, the J end lost 3 bases, and 11 bases lay between the germline ends. The CDR3 extends over 14 amino acids. The germline CDR1 and CDR2 sequences are ENHRY and SYGVKD.

The CDR3 DNA reads TGCGCCAGCAGCTGGGCTAGCGAGAACAATGAGCAGTTCTTC. It is translated as CASSWASENNEQFF. The V call is TRBV5-1, the J call TRBJ2-1; D perhaps matches TRBD2 (6 bases). The CDR3 consists of 14 residues. V was shortened by 3 bases and J by 5 bases, with 12 bases between the two germline ends. Germline CDR1 SGHRS, CDR2 YFSETQ.

The rearrangement links TRBV7-6 to TRBJ2-1, with 10 nucleotides matching TRBD2. Germline V gives CDR1 SGHVS, CDR2 FNYEAQ. The CDR3 consists of 16 residues. V lost 5 bases and J lost 0; bases outside the gene matches: 4. The CDR3: CASSTSSGSSYNEQFF. As DNA, the CDR3 is TGTGCCAGCAGCACCTCTAGCGGGAGCTCCTACAATGAGCAGTTCTTC.

This clone was seen only a few times. This sequence joins TRBV2 and TRBJ2-3; D remains ambiguous. Per the germline V gene, CDR1 is SNHLY and CDR2 is FYNNEI. Between the trimmed V and J ends, which lost 6 bases and 2 bases, there was a span of 9 bases. This CDR3 has 13 amino acids. The CDR3 DNA reads as TGTGCCAGCAGCGCACCCTTCACAGATACGCAGTATTTT. Translating it yields CASSAPFTDTQYF.

The chain is built from TRBV10-3 and TRBJ2-5, with D perhaps TRBD1 or TRBD2 (5 bases each). The CDR3 extends over 12 amino acids. Germline loops: CDR1 ENHRY, CDR2 SYGVKD. V was clipped by 4 bases and J by 2 bases, with 5 bases between them. The CDR3 nucleotides read TGTGCCATCAGTGGGGGGCAAGAGACCCAGTACTTC. It codes for CAISGGQETQYF.

The CDR3 loop is CASSLDPLGEQYF. DNA of the CDR3: TGTGCCAGCAGTTTAGACCCCCTAGGCGAGCAGTACTTC. The chain employs TRBV27 and TRBJ2-7; D uncertain. Germline V gene lookup returns CDR1 MNHEY and CDR2 SMNVEV (reference sequence). CDR3 length: 13 amino acids. Deletions cut 2 bases from V and 6 bases from J, with 11 bases between.